One sample yielded the 20 T cell receptor beta chains listed below, sequenced in a study of blood T cell repertoires in COVID-19. The data were produced by immunoSEQ multiplex PCR, yet TCRdb's version contains in-frame clones alone and is incomplete. The table shows around 300,000 clones, with about 91% occurring only once. The sequencing sample was made of peripheral blood. These receptors were collected from a woman younger than 45 with COVID-19, enrolled during active disease.

This clone was observed once. The V and J genes are TRBV29-1 and TRBJ2-5, with D unclear. The length of the CDR3 is 10 residues. Germline lookup yields CDR1 SQVTM and CDR2 ANQGSEA. The germline V and J ends were trimmed by 4 bases and 5 bases, with 5 bases remaining between them. The CDR3 loop reads CSVVGETQYF. CDR3 bases: TGCAGCGTTGTCGGGGAGACCCAGTACTTC. Full variable domain (remainder filled in from reference TRBV29-1 and TRBJ2-5): SAVISQKPSRDICQRGTSLTIQCQVDSQVTMMFWYRQQPGQSLTLIATANQGSEATYESGFVIDKFPISRPNLTFSTLTVSNMSPEDSSIYLCSVVGETQYFGPGTRLLVL.

The chain links TRBV6-5 to TRBJ2-5; D ambiguous. CDR1 and CDR2 from the germline V gene are MNHEY and SVGAGI. CDR3 length: 13 amino acids. V lost 6 bases and J lost 4, with 12 bases in between. The CDR3 DNA reads TGTGCCAGCAGCCTCCCAGGTGGAGAGACCCAGTACTTC. Encoded protein: CASSLPGGETQYF.

This chain connects TRBV24-1 to TRBJ2-1, with D possibly TRBD1 on 6 matching bases. Per the germline V gene, CDR1 is KGHDR and CDR2 is SFDVKD. This CDR3 spans 16 amino acids. V shed 4 bases and J shed 7 bases, with 19 bases lying between them. The CDR3 sequence: CATSDPRDTLGNEQFF. The DNA of the CDR3 is TGTGCCACCAGTGACCCCCGGGACACCCTGGGGAATGAGCAGTTCTTC.

CDR3 loop: CASRKLTGSKEQYV. In DNA, the CDR3 is TGTGCCAGCAGGAAACTAACGGGGTCCAAGGAGCAGTACGTC. V is TRBV6-1 and J is TRBJ2-7; tentatively, D is TRBD2 (5 bases). CDR1 and CDR2 from the germline V gene are MNHNS and SASEGT. This CDR3 has 14 residues. V was trimmed by 6 bases and J by 7 bases, leaving 19 bases between them.

The CDR3 nucleotides are TGTGCCAGTAGTTCCGCGCCGGGACATTACTCCTACGAGCAGTACTTC. Amino acid sequence: CASSSAPGHYSYEQYF. The rearrangement uses TRBV19 and TRBJ2-7; D is possibly TRBD1 (6 bases). Germline CDR1 is LNHDA and CDR2 is SQIVND (reference sequence). V dropped 5 bases and J dropped 0 bases, with 17 bases sitting between them. The CDR3 consists of 16 residues.

The V gene is TRBV4-1, the J gene TRBJ2-1, with 8 bases lining up with TRBD1. The CDR3 contains 14 residues. Germline V gene sequence: CDR1 MGHRA, CDR2 YSYEKL. J was trimmed by 9 bases and V by 5 bases; bases with no gene match: 9. CDR3 in amino acids: CASSGGQVVGEQFF. As DNA, the CDR3 is TGCGCCAGCAGCGGGGGACAGGTCGTTGGTGAGCAGTTCTTC.

This clone was picked up a small number of times. V gene TRBV3-1 (or the pseudogene TRBV3-2) combines with J gene TRBJ1-5; 7 positions agree with TRBD1. Germline CDR1 reads LGHDT; CDR2 reads YNNKEL (reference sequence). This CDR3 is 14 amino acids long. The J segment lost 6 bases and the V segment lost 3 bases, leaving 5 bases of the junction unmatched. This CDR3 is CASSHSPGGQPQHF. The CDR3 DNA is TGTGCCAGCAGCCACTCACCAGGGGGTCAGCCCCAGCATTTT.

This clone showed up many times. V is TRBV7-9 and J is TRBJ2-1; D is possibly TRBD1 (6 bases). Germline V lookup: CDR1 SEHNR, CDR2 FQNEAQ (reference sequence). V was cut by 1 base and J by 0 bases, with 10 bases left in between. This CDR3 is 16 amino acids long. The CDR3 coding sequence is TGTGCCAGCAGCTTAGTCCAGGGGATCTCCTACAATGAGCAGTTCTTC. Translating it yields CASSLVQGISYNEQFF.

The chain combines TRBV2 with TRBJ1-1; D gene unclear. The germline gives CDR1 SNHLY, CDR2 FYNNEI. The CDR3 is 13 residues long. The V end was cut by 9 bases, the J end by 5 bases, with 16 bases between. The CDR3 loop is CASKREFGTEAFF. CDR3 in DNA: TGTGCCAGTAAGCGGGAGTTCGGAACTGAAGCTTTCTTT.

The rearrangement uses TRBV6-5 and TRBJ1-2; D not certain. Trimming pared 6 bases from V and 10 bases from J, leaving 18 bases between. CDR3 size: 13 residues. Looked up from germline, CDR1 is MNHEY and CDR2 is SVGAGI. CDR3 in DNA: TGTGCCAGCAGCCCCGAGTGGGTCGCGGACTACACCTTC. Translation: CASSPEWVADYTF.

V and J are TRBV9 and TRBJ1-3, with D possibly being TRBD1 (6 bases). Trimming took 0 bases from V and 3 from J, leaving 7 bases between them. The CDR3 has 14 amino acids. CDR1 and CDR2 from the germline V gene are SGDLS and YYNGEE. Written as DNA, the CDR3 is TGTGCCAGCAGCGTAGGCAGGGGTGGAAACACCATATATTTT. Translating it yields CASSVGRGGNTIYF.

CDR3 bases: TGTGCCAGCAGCTTTGGGACAGGGGGCAGTGTCGAGCAGTACGTC. Encoded protein: CASSFGTGGSVEQYV. The chain has TRBV6-5 and TRBJ2-7, with 12 bases aligning to TRBD1. The length of the CDR3 is 15 residues. Unmatched junction bases numbered 9, after V lost 6 bases and J lost 6 bases. CDR1 is MNHEY and CDR2 is SVGAGI in the germline V gene.

V and J are TRBV14 and TRBJ1-2, with D tentatively TRBD1 (6 bases). CDR3 length: 14 residues. In germline, CDR1 is SGHDN, CDR2 FVKESK. The V end was cut by 3 bases, the J end by 4 bases, with 12 bases between. This chain's CDR3 is CASSHRGTLYGYTF. CDR3 DNA: TGTGCCAGCAGCCATAGGGGGACACTCTATGGCTACACCTTC. Variable domain in full (rest from reference TRBV14 and TRBJ1-2): EAGVTQFPSHSVIEKGQTVTLRCDPISGHDNLYWYRRVMGKEIKFLLHFVKESKQDESGMPNNRFLAERTGGTYSTLKVQPAELEDSGVYFCASSHRGTLYGYTFGSGTRLTVV.

The chain is built from TRBV5-5 and TRBJ1-2; a weak D match, TRBD1 (5 bases). In germline, CDR1 is SGHKS, CDR2 YYEKEE (reference sequence). V lost 4 bases and J lost 3, with 13 bases in between. The CDR3 is made up of 14 amino acids. This CDR3 reads CASSLWGGDYGYTF. The CDR3 coding sequence is TGTGCCAGCAGCCTCTGGGGAGGGGACTATGGCTACACCTTC.

The genes are TRBV5-6 and TRBJ2-6, with 12 nucleotides matching TRBD1. CDR1 and CDR2 from the germline V gene are SGHDT and YYEEEE. After removal of 4 bases from V and 3 bases from J, the junction contained 5 bases not matched to a gene. The CDR3 has 17 residues. DNA of the CDR3: TGTGCCAGCAGCGCCGGGACAGGGGGCGGTGGGGCCAACGTCCTGACTTTC. It codes for CASSAGTGGGGANVLTF.

The chain couples TRBV2 to TRBJ2-7, with TRBD2 as a possible D gene (5 bases). The CDR3 totals 12 residues. Germline assignment: CDR1 SNHLY and CDR2 FYNNEI. V shed 6 bases and J shed 4 bases, with 10 bases lying between them. The DNA for the CDR3 is TGTGCCAGCAGGAAAAGGACTTACGAGCAGTACGTC. This sequence encodes CASRKRTYEQYV.

The CDR3 loop reads CASSQDLQGFMYGYTF. The CDR3 nucleotides are TGCGCCAGCAGCCAAGATCTGCAGGGGTTTATGTATGGCTACACCTTC. This sequence joins TRBV4-1 and TRBJ1-2, with D perhaps TRBD1 (6 bases). CDR1 is MGHRA and CDR2 is YSYEKL in the germline V gene. V was shortened by 0 bases and J by 5 bases, with 16 bases between the two germline ends. The CDR3 extends over 16 amino acids.

This clone was recorded only once. The chain carries TRBV27 and TRBJ2-7, with TRBD1 identical over 9 bases. This CDR3 has 15 residues. The V gene's germline CDR1 is MNHEY and CDR2 SMNVEV (reference sequence). The trim removed 5 bases at V and 7 bases at J, leaving 12 bases unmatched. This CDR3 reads CASSHAGGQGLEQYV. The CDR3 nucleotides read TGTGCCAGCAGTCACGCTGGGGGACAGGGCTTAGAGCAGTACGTC.

The chain combines TRBV6-1 with TRBJ1-2, with D possibly being TRBD1 (6 bases). The CDR3 contains 17 residues. CDR1 and CDR2 from the germline V gene are MNHNS and SASEGT. V was cut by 0 bases and J by 8 bases, with 22 bases left in between. The chain's CDR3 is CASSEALRGRGFGGYTF. The CDR3 DNA reads TGTGCCAGCAGTGAAGCGCTTCGGGGGAGGGGGTTCGGAGGCTACACCTTC.

V is TRBV14 and J is TRBJ2-7; 8 bases fit TRBD1. Unmatched junction bases numbered 8, after V lost 4 bases and J lost 0 bases. Germline V gene sequence: CDR1 SGHDN, CDR2 FVKESK. The CDR3 is 16 amino acids. The DNA of the CDR3 is TGTGCCAGCAGCCGGAAGGGACAGGTCAACTCCTACGAGCAGTACTTC. It translates to CASSRKGQVNSYEQYF.